In its sample, the clone carrying this TCR beta chain was seen a few times. Its antigen remains unidentified. With V trimmed by 5 bases and J by 3 bases, 6 bases remained unmatched. The CDR3 sequence is 15 residues long. Preparing the TCRbeta library involved the use of unique molecular identifiers. TCRdb re-called the PCR reads through MiXCR, storing one row per CDR3 protein. The data contain some 440,000 distinct CDR3 sequences, roughly 15% of them seen just once; the ten biggest clones take up under 30%. The data were obtained in a study of T-cell reconstitution after alpha-beta-depleted transplantation in children. Study observations and caveats: T cells produced anew were the main source of T-cell counts and diversity one year after transplant. There were reportedly several hundred expanded graft clones from which alpha-beta T cells came about two months after transplant.

The clonotype comes from a boy under two years old who had a stem cell transplant for Wiskott-Aldrich syndrome, so the T cells may come from the graft donor. This specimen consisted of PBMCs, mostly from graft donor cells, obtained 360 days after TCRalphabeta/CD19-depleted stem cell transplant. V is TRBV12-3 or TRBV12-4 and J is TRBJ1-4; 7 bases line up with TRBD1. CDR3 coding DNA: TGTGCCAGCAGTCTCCGACAGGGACCTAATGAAAAACTGTTTTTT. Its protein product is CASSLRQGPNEKLFF.